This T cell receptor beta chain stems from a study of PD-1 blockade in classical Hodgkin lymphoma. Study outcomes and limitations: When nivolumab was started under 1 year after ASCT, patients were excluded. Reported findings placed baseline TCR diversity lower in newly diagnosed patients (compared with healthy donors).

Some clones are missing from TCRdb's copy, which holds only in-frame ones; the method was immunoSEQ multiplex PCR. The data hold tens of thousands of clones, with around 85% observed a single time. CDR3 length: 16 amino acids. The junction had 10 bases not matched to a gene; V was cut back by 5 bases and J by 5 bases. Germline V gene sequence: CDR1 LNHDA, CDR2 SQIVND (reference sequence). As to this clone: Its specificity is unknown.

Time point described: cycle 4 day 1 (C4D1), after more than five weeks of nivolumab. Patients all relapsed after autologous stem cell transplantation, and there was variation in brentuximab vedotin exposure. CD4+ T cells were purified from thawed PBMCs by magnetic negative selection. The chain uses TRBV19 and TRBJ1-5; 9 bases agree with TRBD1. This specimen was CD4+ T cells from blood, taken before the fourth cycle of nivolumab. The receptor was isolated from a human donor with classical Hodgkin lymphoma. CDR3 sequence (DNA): TGTGCCAGTAGTGCACGGGACAGGGTACGGCATCAGCCCCAGCATTTT. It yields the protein CASSARDRVRHQPQHF.